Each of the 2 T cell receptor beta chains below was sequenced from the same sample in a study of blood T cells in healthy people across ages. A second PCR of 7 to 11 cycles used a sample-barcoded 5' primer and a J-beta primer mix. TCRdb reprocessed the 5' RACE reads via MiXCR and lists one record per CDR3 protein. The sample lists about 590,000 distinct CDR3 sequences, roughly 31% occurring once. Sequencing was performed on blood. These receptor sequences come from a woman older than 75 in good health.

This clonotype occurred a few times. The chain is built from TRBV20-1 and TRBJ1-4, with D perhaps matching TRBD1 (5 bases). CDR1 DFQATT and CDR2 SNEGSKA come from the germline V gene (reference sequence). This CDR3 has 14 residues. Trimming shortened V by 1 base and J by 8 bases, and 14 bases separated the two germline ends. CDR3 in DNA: TGCAGTGCTAGAGGGGAGACAGTAAACGAAAAACTGTTTTTT. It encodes CSARGETVNEKLFF.

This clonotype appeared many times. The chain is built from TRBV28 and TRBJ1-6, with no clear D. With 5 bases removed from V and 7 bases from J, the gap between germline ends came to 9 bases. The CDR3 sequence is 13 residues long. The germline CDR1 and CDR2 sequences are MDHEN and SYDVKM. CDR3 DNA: TGTGCCAGCAGTAACGTACGAAATTCACCCCTCCACTTT. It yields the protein CASSNVRNSPLHF.